Listed below are T cell receptor beta chains from one sample, sequenced in a study of cytomegalovirus exposure and HLA in healthy donors. Produced via immunoSEQ multiplex PCR; TCRdb's table is partial and in-frame only. The sample shows about 150,000 clones, just over 75% of them seen only once. The sequenced sample was PBMCs. These receptors were obtained from a man aged 40-50 years in good health and CMV-seronegative. Each CDR3 is given with its conserved first and last residue. A D gene is named only where the DNA matches it firmly. Only part of the rows carry a size: once, few, many, or a class if the clone is expanded.

d_gene: -
j_gene: TRBJ1-2
v_gene: TRBV27
abundance: -
CDR3aa: CASSFTSDYGYTF
CDR3nt: TGTGCCAGCAGTTTTACCTCGGACTATGGCTACACCTTC

d_gene: -
j_gene: TRBJ2-6
v_gene: TRBV5-1
abundance: -
CDR3aa: CASKADSSGANGLTF
CDR3nt: TGCGCCAGCAAAGCGGACAGCTCTGGGGCCAACGGCCTGACTTTC

d_gene: -
j_gene: TRBJ2-2
v_gene: TRBV29-1
abundance: -
CDR3aa: CSVATGVGELFF
CDR3nt: TGCAGCGTCGCCACCGGGGTCGGGGAGCTGTTTTTT

d_gene: TRBD2
j_gene: TRBJ2-2
v_gene: TRBV5-1
abundance: -
CDR3aa: CASSRLAGSLSTGELFF
CDR3nt: TGCGCCAGCAGCAGACTAGCGGGATCATTAAGTACCGGGGAGCTGTTTTTT

d_gene: -
j_gene: TRBJ1-2
v_gene: TRBV29-1
abundance: -
CDR3aa: CSVDGPYYGYTF
CDR3nt: TGCAGCGTTGATGGCCCGTACTATGGCTACACCTTC

d_gene: -
j_gene: TRBJ2-1
v_gene: TRBV4-1
abundance: -
CDR3aa: CASSQSVSSYNEQFF
CDR3nt: TGCGCCAGCAGCCAGTCGGTTAGCTCCTACAATGAGCAGTTCTTC

d_gene: -
j_gene: TRBJ1-2
v_gene: TRBV5-1
abundance: -
CDR3aa: CASSFLEPNGYTF
CDR3nt: TGCGCCAGCAGCTTCCTTGAGCCCAATGGCTACACCTTC

d_gene: -
j_gene: TRBJ2-5
v_gene: TRBV4-1
abundance: few
CDR3aa: CASSHTGLQETQYF
CDR3nt: TGCGCCAGCAGCCACACGGGACTTCAAGAGACCCAGTACTTC

d_gene: -
j_gene: TRBJ2-3
v_gene: TRBV2
abundance: few
CDR3aa: CASSSGPPPDTQYF
CDR3nt: TGTGCCAGCAGTAGCGGGCCCCCACCAGATACGCAGTATTTT

d_gene: -
j_gene: TRBJ1-2
v_gene: TRBV7-9
abundance: -
CDR3aa: CASFEVWRTDGYTF
CDR3nt: TGTGCCAGCTTCGAAGTGTGGAGGACAGATGGCTACACCTTC

d_gene: TRBD1
j_gene: TRBJ1-5
v_gene: TRBV5-6
abundance: -
CDR3aa: CASSLLQGANQPQHF
CDR3nt: TGTGCCAGCAGCTTGTTACAGGGGGCGAATCAGCCCCAGCATTTT

d_gene: -
j_gene: TRBJ2-7
v_gene: TRBV4-2
abundance: once
CDR3aa: CASSQGAKASYEQYF
CDR3nt: TGTGCCAGCAGCCAAGGGGCCAAGGCATCCTACGAGCAGTACTTC

d_gene: -
j_gene: TRBJ1-2
v_gene: TRBV28
abundance: -
CDR3aa: CASSSPPYYGYTF
CDR3nt: TGTGCCAGCAGTTCCCCCCCTTACTATGGCTACACCTTC

d_gene: -
j_gene: TRBJ2-1
v_gene: TRBV7-9
abundance: -
CDR3aa: CASSFSLGAINEQFF
CDR3nt: TGTGCCAGCAGCTTTAGCTTGGGGGCGATTAATGAGCAGTTCTTC

d_gene: -
j_gene: TRBJ2-1
v_gene: TRBV5-4
abundance: -
CDR3aa: CASSGRDIYNEQFF
CDR3nt: TGTGCCAGCAGTGGCAGGGACATCTACAATGAGCAGTTCTTC